Listed below are T cell receptor beta chains from one sample, sequenced in a study of technical replicates of blood from a handful of donors. Clones were read by immunoSEQ multiplex PCR, and TCRdb kept only the in-frame ones, dropping some. The sample carries more than 90,000 clones, roughly 95% recorded once. Sequencing was done on a sample of T cells isolated from PBMCs. Receptor source: a human donor in good health. CDR3s include the opening cysteine and the closing phenylalanine or tryptophan. Each record gives: D gene, CDR3 length, J gene, clone size, V gene, CDR3 DNA, CDR3 protein. The D gene is left open where the match is weak. Clone sizes are given selectively: once, few, many, or a class where the clone is expanded.

>.|12|TRBJ1-1|.|TRBV30
TGTGCCTGGATCCCGGTCCTCACTGAAGCTTTCTTT
CAWIPVLTEAFF
>TRBD1|14|TRBJ1-2|.|TRBV29-1
TGCAGCGTTGATTTGGGACAGCTCGTAGAAGGCTACACCTTC
CSVDLGQLVEGYTF
>TRBD2|16|TRBJ2-3|.|TRBV5-6
TGTGCCAGCAGCTTGCCTAGCGGGTTTCGGGCAGATACGCAGTATTTT
CASSLPSGFRADTQYF
>.|14|TRBJ2-2|.|TRBV21-1
TGTGCCAGCAGCAAAGTCAGGGGAGACGGGGAGCTGTTTTTT
CASSKVRGDGELFF
>.|15|TRBJ1-5|.|TRBV4-1
TGCGCCAGCAGCGAAGATAGCCTCGGAAATCAGCCCCAGCATTTT
CASSEDSLGNQPQHF
>.|14|TRBJ2-5|.|TRBV5-1
TGCGCCAGCAGCTTGAGGCAGGGAAGCGAGACCCAGTACTTC
CASSLRQGSETQYF
>.|13|TRBJ2-7|.|TRBV27
TGTGCCAGCAGTTTGGCGGCTTATTCCGAGCAGTACTTC
CASSLAAYSEQYF
>.|12|TRBJ1-4|.|TRBV7-9
TGTGCCAGCAGCTCTCGGTGGGAAAAACTGTTTTTT
CASSSRWEKLFF
>.|19|TRBJ2-6|once|TRBV11-2
TGTGCCAGCAGCCGCTACAGGGTGCCCGCCTCCTCTGGGGCCAACGTCCTGACTTTC
CASSRYRVPASSGANVLTF
>TRBD1|16|TRBJ2-7|.|TRBV5-4
TGTGCCAGCAGCTCGGCCCCGGGACAGGACTCCTACGAGCAGTACTTC
CASSSAPGQDSYEQYF
>.|13|TRBJ1-5|.|TRBV6-1
TGTGCCAGCAGTATTCCGAGCAATCAGCCCCAGCATTTT
CASSIPSNQPQHF
>TRBD1|18|TRBJ1-3|.|TRBV19
TGTGCCAGTAGTATTGTTGGCCAGGGGGGAGCCTCTGGAAACACCATATATTTT
CASSIVGQGGASGNTIYF
>.|11|TRBJ2-7|.|TRBV6-1
TGTGCCAGCAGGACACCCTACGAGCAGTACTTC
CASRTPYEQYF
>TRBD2|15|TRBJ2-1|.|TRBV5-1
TGCGCCAGCAGCTTGTTTGCGGGAGCTCTGGGTGAGCAGTTCTTC
CASSLFAGALGEQFF
>.|15|TRBJ2-7|once|TRBV2
TGTGCCAGCATTCCAGGAGGGTGGAGCTCCTACGAGCAGTACTTC
CASIPGGWSSYEQYF